The T cell receptor beta chain described here comes from a study of control samples from healthy donors and cancer patients. This clone has just a few counts. With V trimmed by 5 bases and J by 0 bases, 13 bases remained unmatched. The germline CDR1 and CDR2 sequences are MNHEY and SMNVEV (reference sequence). This CDR3 has 19 residues. The data were produced by immunoSEQ multiplex PCR, yet TCRdb's version contains in-frame clones alone and is incomplete. The table records some 100,000 clones, 85% to 90% of them present only once. The specimen sequenced was blood. This clonotype was obtained from a woman between 50 and 59 years old in good health. This chain uses TRBV27 with TRBJ2-3, with 11 bases aligning to TRBD2. CDR3 sequence: CASSTADPRLAGSTDTQYF. DNA for the CDR3: TGTGCCAGCAGTACAGCGGATCCCAGACTAGCGGGAAGCACAGATACGCAGTATTTT.